This T cell receptor (beta chain) was sequenced during a study of blood T cell repertoires in COVID-19. Study background: From T cells, B-cell-depleted T cells, or PBMCs came the material, which was cDNA or gDNA.

Looked up from germline, CDR1 is SGHVS and CDR2 is FNYEAQ. With V trimmed by 0 bases and J by 1 base, 6 bases remained unmatched. The CDR3 is 17 residues long. Patients in Seattle were enrolled during active infection, then followed longitudinally. Only in-frame clones appear in the TCRdb table, and some are missing; sequencing was by immunoSEQ multiplex PCR. The table has roughly 180,000 clones, about 85% seen once. This sequence joins TRBV7-6 and TRBJ2-3; the match to TRBD2 covers 8 bases. Sequencing input: peripheral blood. This clonotype originated in a woman aged 45-60 years with COVID-19, enrolled during active disease. In DNA form, the CDR3 reads TGTGCCAGCAGCTTAGCGCATGGGCGGGGGGGCACAGATACGCAGTATTTT. This codes for CASSLAHGRGGTDTQYF.